Following are 10 T cell receptor beta chains from one sample sequenced in a study of T cells in Graves' hyperthyroidism and ophthalmopathy. There were TCR beta CDR3 regions amplified from RNA transcripts. The HTBI primer set served for first-round RT-PCR of the TCR CDR3. From the multiplex PCR reads, TCRdb called clonotypes with MiXCR, one entry per CDR3 protein. This sample has about 570,000 distinct CDR3 sequences, with under 60% found just once. Material: peripheral blood or thyroid tissue (not recorded which). The origin of the receptors is an adult woman with Graves' disease, either hyperthyroidism or ophthalmopathy (not recorded which).

Comments on this clonotype: Since no conserved phenylalanine or tryptophan closes the CDR3, a read error is the likely cause. The DNA is left out, because the CDR3 cannot be placed on it with certainty; the CDR3 is given as TCRdb lists it. This chain joins TRBV7-2 and TRBJ1-1. Germline loops: CDR1 SGHTA, CDR2 FQGNSA. The CDR3 spans 9 amino acids, including both terminal residues. The CDR3 sequence: CASSQDGFY.

V usage is TRBV29-1 and J usage is TRBJ1-2; D call uncertain. V was shortened by 4 bases and J by 8 bases, with 17 bases between the two germline ends. The CDR3 loop spans 13 amino acids. CDR1 and CDR2 from the germline V gene are SQVTM and ANQGSEA. Here the CDR3 reads CSVVVGWVEGYTF. The CDR3 nucleotides are TGCAGCGTTGTGGTGGGGTGGGTAGAAGGCTACACCTTC.

This clonotype occurred many times. V and J are TRBV5-1 and TRBJ2-7, with TRBD1 as a possible D gene (6 bases). In germline, CDR1 is SGHRS, CDR2 YFSETQ. CDR3 size: 15 residues. Trimming shortened V by 0 bases and J by 0 bases, and 10 bases separated the two germline ends. CDR3 protein: CASSLVGTLSYEQYF. DNA of the CDR3: TGCGCCAGCAGCTTGGTAGGGACACTCTCCTACGAGCAGTACTTC.

The chain employs TRBV7-8 and TRBJ2-5; possibly TRBD2 for D (6 bases). Trimming took off 3 bases at V and 5 bases at J, with 22 bases between the two ends. CDR1 is SGHVS and CDR2 is FQNEAQ in the germline V gene. The CDR3 contains 17 residues. CDR3 DNA: TGTGCCAGCAGCTTGGTATTAGCGGAGAGGGAATCCGAGACCCAGTACTTC. It translates to CASSLVLAERESETQYF.

This clonotype has only a few counts. V is TRBV2 and J is TRBJ2-5, with 8 bases aligning to TRBD1. CDR3 size: 14 residues. The ends lost 6 bases at V and 3 bases at J; junction bases unmatched: 6. Germline V gene data show CDR1 as SNHLY and CDR2 as FYNNEI. CDR3 in amino acids: CASRDADREETQYF. The CDR3 DNA reads TGTGCCAGCAGGGATGCGGACAGGGAAGAGACCCAGTACTTC.

The chain couples TRBV7-6 to TRBJ2-7, with D maybe TRBD2 (6 bases). The V gene's germline CDR1 is SGHVS and CDR2 FNYEAQ. Trimming shortened V by 0 bases and J by 6 bases, and 9 bases separated the two germline ends. CDR3 length: 13 amino acids. Here the CDR3 reads CASSLAGSLEQYF. The CDR3 coding sequence is TGTGCCAGCAGCTTAGCCGGGAGTCTCGAGCAGTACTTC.

DNA of the CDR3: TGCGCCAGCAGCGGGATAGTAACGTGGGGCGAGACCCAGTACTTC. It encodes CASSGIVTWGETQYF. The J gene is TRBJ2-5, the V gene TRBV4-1, with D possibly TRBD1 on 5 matching bases. The CDR3 length is 15 residues. Germline V gives CDR1 MGHRA, CDR2 YSYEKL. V was cut by 5 bases and J by 5 bases, with 18 bases left in between.

The chain combines TRBV28 with TRBJ1-2; 9 bases align to TRBD1. The germline gives CDR1 MDHEN, CDR2 SYDVKM. With V trimmed by 6 bases and J by 4 bases, 15 bases remained unmatched. This CDR3 is 17 amino acids long. The chain's CDR3 is CASSTGTGGGFTYGYTF. CDR3 coding DNA: TGTGCCAGCAGCACCGGTACAGGGGGCGGCTTTACCTATGGCTACACCTTC.

V is TRBV12-3 or TRBV12-4 and J is TRBJ1-1; 10 nucleotides agree with TRBD1. The CDR3 totals 14 residues. The V and J ends lost 4 bases and 5 bases, in that order; junction bases with no gene match: 4. The CDR3 nucleotides are TGTGCCAGCAGTTGGCCGGGACAGGGGACTGAAGCTTTCTTT. It specifies CASSWPGQGTEAFF.

This clonotype has at least ten counts. The rearrangement links TRBV20-1 to TRBJ2-7; tentative D call: TRBD2 (5 bases). Germline V gene lookup returns CDR1 DFQATT and CDR2 SNEGSKA (reference sequence). The CDR3 is 14 amino acids. V was clipped by 5 bases and J by 3 bases, with 17 bases between them. This chain's CDR3 is CSAGGASYRYEQYF. DNA for the CDR3: TGCAGTGCTGGCGGCGCTAGCTACCGCTACGAGCAGTACTTC.